The rows below give T cell receptor beta chains drawn from one sample of a study of CD8+CD57+ T cells in acquired aplastic anemia. TCRdb re-analysed the reads in MiXCR, keeping a single row per CDR3 protein. The table has fewer than 200,000 distinct CDR3 sequences, about 48% seen once. Source material: sorted CD4+, CD8+, or CD8+CD57+ T cells (not recorded which) from PBMCs. Source of these receptors: a human donor in good health. Both conserved end residues are trimmed from each CDR3. Each record gives: V gene, J gene, CDR3 protein.

>TRBV29-1|TRBJ1-1
SVVLGGNWAEAF
>TRBV19|TRBJ2-7
ASTVGSSYEQY
>TRBV7-6|TRBJ1-4
ASSLGQGATNEKLF
>TRBV7-2|TRBJ1-1
ASSVRGNGAEAF
>TRBV19|TRBJ2-1
ASSMVPYNEQF
>TRBV5-8|TRBJ2-5
ASSSTGHLETQY
>TRBV6-1|TRBJ2-4
ASGGQGLTKNIQY
>TRBV6-2/TRBV6-3|TRBJ2-7
ASEGQGTYEQY
>TRBV25-1|TRBJ2-3
ASSFLWNWGALGASTDTQY
>TRBV7-9|TRBJ1-2
ASSIGQGSSYGYT